This T cell receptor (beta chain) emerged from a study of control samples from healthy donors and cancer patients. The CDR3 is 14 residues long. CDR1 is KGHDR and CDR2 is SFDVKD in the germline V gene. V lost 6 bases, J lost 0 bases, and 9 bases lay in between. Profiling relied on immunoSEQ multiplex PCR, and the TCRdb table lists in-frame clones only, not all of them. The table has around 120,000 clones, around 87% seen once. This receptor was taken from a man aged 60 to 69 in good health. The chain employs TRBV24-1 and TRBJ2-3; tentative D call: TRBD1 (5 bases). The sequencing sample was made of blood. DNA of the CDR3: TGTGCCACCAGTTGGGGCAGGAGCACAGATACGCAGTATTTT. Its translation: CATSWGRSTDTQYF.